This T cell receptor (beta chain) was recorded in a study of T cells of healthy individuals (dated by TCRdb to the late 2010s). The CDR3 spans 16 residues, from the cysteine through the phenylalanine. Just CDR3 DNA is preserved here, 48 bases in frame from base 1. At the junction V is shortened by 1 base and J by 5 bases, with 15 bases in between. Per the germline V gene, KGHSH is the CDR1 and LQKENI is the CDR2. There are many counts of this clonotype. Its target antigen remains unknown. Qualities for individual bases were not recorded, and no much larger clone is one base off. Libraries came from 5' RACE. The listed sequencing device is Illumina MiSeq. TCRdb's own reprocessing of the public reads used fastp at Q25 and MiXCR and kept productive beta chains. Duplicate CDR3 protein sequences are folded into a single record with the most common DNA and genes. For this sample the table gives 40,000 to 45,000 distinct CDR3 sequences, of which approximately 4.5% were detected only once. About 8.9% of the sample goes to the ten largest clones.

The clonotype was recovered from a human donor in good health. The rearrangement joined TRBV18 to TRBJ1-5, with a weak D call of TRBD1 (6 bases match). The CDR3 region has the sequence CASSPLPGAADQPQHF. The DNA reads TGTGCCAGCTCACCACTTCCGGGGGCAGCGGATCAGCCCCAGCATTTT.